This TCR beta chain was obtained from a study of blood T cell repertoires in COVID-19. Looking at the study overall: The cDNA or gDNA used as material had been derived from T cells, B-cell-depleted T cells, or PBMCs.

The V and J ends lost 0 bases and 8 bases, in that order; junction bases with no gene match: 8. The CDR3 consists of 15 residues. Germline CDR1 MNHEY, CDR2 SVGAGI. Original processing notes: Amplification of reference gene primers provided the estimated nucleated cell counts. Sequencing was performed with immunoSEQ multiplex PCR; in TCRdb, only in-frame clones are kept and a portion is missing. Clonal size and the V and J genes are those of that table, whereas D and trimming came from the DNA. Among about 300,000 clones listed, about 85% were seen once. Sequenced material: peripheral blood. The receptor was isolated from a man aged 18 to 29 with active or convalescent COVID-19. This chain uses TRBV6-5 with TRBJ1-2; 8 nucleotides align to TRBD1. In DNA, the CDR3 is TGTGCCAGCAGTTACTCCCGGACAGGGACGGGAGGCTACACCTTC. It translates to CASSYSRTGTGGYTF.